Each of the 25 T cell receptor beta chains below was sequenced from the same sample in a study of blood T cell repertoires in COVID-19 (dated by TCRdb to about 2020). The library was built by means of the immunoSEQ multiplex PCR assay. In its TCRdb copy, this immuneACCESS table keeps in-frame sequences only and misses some clones. Where compared with another copy, unresolved V genes explain less than half of these, and the others have no known cause. The sample table records about 140,000 clones; approximately 82% of these occur just once. Of the sample, roughly 10% is held by the ten largest clones. The sample was peripheral blood. Source of these receptors: a man in his sixties with active or convalescent COVID-19.

The chain combines TRBV18 with TRBJ1-5; D might be TRBD1 (5 bases). Germline CDR1 and CDR2: KGHSH and LQKENI. Trimming shortened V by 3 bases and J by 3 bases, and 6 bases separated the two germline ends. The CDR3 is 13 residues long. CDR3: CASSPDTNQPQHF. Here the CDR3 DNA reads TGTGCCAGCTCACCGGACACCAATCAGCCCCAGCATTTT.

The chain recombines TRBV4-1 with TRBJ2-1; D gene unclear. The CDR3 has 14 amino acids. V was trimmed by 1 base and J by 6 bases, leaving 10 bases between them. CDR1 is MGHRA, CDR2 YSYEKL, per germline. CDR3 protein: CASSQVPGVNEQFF. The CDR3 DNA sequence: TGCGCCAGCAGCCAAGTGCCCGGTGTCAATGAGCAGTTCTTC.

The chain is built from TRBV6-5 and TRBJ2-5, with TRBD1 identical over 7 bases. Looked up from germline, CDR1 is MNHEY and CDR2 is SVGAGI. This CDR3 comprises 16 residues. With V trimmed by 2 bases and J by 0 bases, 6 bases remained unmatched. CDR3 protein: CASSYTGQRYQETQYF. For the CDR3, the DNA is TGTGCCAGCAGTTACACGGGACAGAGGTACCAAGAGACCCAGTACTTC.

This chain uses TRBV9 with TRBJ1-5, with a possible D match to TRBD1 (6 bases). From germline, CDR1 is SGDLS and CDR2 YYNGEE. V gave up 2 bases and J gave up 0 bases, with 9 bases separating them. CDR3 length equals 15 residues. The CDR3 sequence is CASSVGTTSNQPQHF. The DNA of the CDR3 is TGTGCCAGCAGCGTCGGGACAACTAGCAATCAGCCCCAGCATTTT.

This chain uses TRBV5-1 with TRBJ2-3; D gene uncertain. This CDR3 has 13 residues. The germline gives CDR1 SGHRS, CDR2 YFSETQ. Trimming left V 4 bases short and J 5 bases short, with 11 bases between. The CDR3 reads CASSPWFGDTQYF. The CDR3 DNA follows: TGCGCCAGCAGCCCGTGGTTCGGAGATACGCAGTATTTT.

The chain carries TRBV3-1 (or the pseudogene TRBV3-2) and TRBJ2-7; TRBD2 is a possible D gene (6 bases). Trimming took 4 bases from V and 2 from J, leaving 15 bases between them. The CDR3 totals 15 residues. The germline gives CDR1 LGHDT, CDR2 YNNKEL (reference sequence). The CDR3 coding sequence is TGTGCCAGCAGCCCCCACGGGAGTAGGGCCTACGAGCAGTACTTC. Translating it yields CASSPHGSRAYEQYF.

This clone was recorded at least ten times. The chain couples TRBV30 to TRBJ1-6, with TRBD1 matching 10 bases. This CDR3 has 14 amino acids. Germline values: CDR1 GTSNPN, CDR2 SVGIG (reference sequence). Trimming cost V 4 bases and J 8 bases; bases outside gene matches: 5. CDR3 coding DNA: TGTGCCTGGAAGGGGGACAGGGGACATTCACCCCTCCACTTT. This translates into CAWKGDRGHSPLHF.

The gene calls are TRBV15 and TRBJ1-1; D gene ambiguous. Germline-derived CDR1 and CDR2 are LNHNV and YYDKDF (reference sequence). CDR3 length: 13 amino acids. The V end lost 3 bases, the J end lost 3 bases, and 8 bases lay between the germline ends. The CDR3 DNA reads TGTGCCACCAGCAGTCGCGGGGACACTGAAGCTTTCTTT. Translation gives CATSSRGDTEAFF. Looking up the rest from reference TRBV15 and TRBJ1-1 gives the full variable domain: DAMVIQNPRYQVTQFGKPVTLSCSQTLNHNVMYWYQQKSSQAPKLLFHYYDKDFNNEADTPDNFQSRRPNTSFCFLDIRSPGLGDTAMYLCATSSRGDTEAFFGQGTRLTVV.

This rearrangement joins TRBV6-6 to TRBJ1-4, with 10 positions matching TRBD1. CDR3 length: 15 residues. CDR1 MNHNY and CDR2 SVGAGI come from the germline V gene (reference sequence). V lost 2 bases and J lost 8; bases outside the gene matches: 5. In DNA, the CDR3 is TGTGCCAGCAGTTACGGGACAGGGGTAGGCGAAAAACTGTTTTTT. Protein: CASSYGTGVGEKLFF.

V usage is TRBV19 and J usage is TRBJ1-1, with D tentatively TRBD1 (5 bases). Per germline, CDR1 LNHDA and CDR2 SQIVND (reference sequence). Trimming cost V 4 bases and J 5 bases, with 17 bases left between them. The CDR3 totals 15 residues. CDR3 sequence reads: CASSSPGGRGTEAFF. CDR3 nucleotide sequence: TGTGCCAGTAGTAGCCCCGGGGGGAGAGGAACTGAAGCTTTCTTT.

This chain joins TRBV4-3 and TRBJ1-1; a weak D match, TRBD1 (5 bases). The CDR3 runs to 15 residues. Between the trimmed V and J ends, which lost 0 bases and 4 bases, there was a span of 12 bases. Germline CDR1 LGHNA, CDR2 YSLEER. The DNA of the CDR3 is TGCGCCAGCAGCCAAGATTCGTTCGGGGGCACTGAAGCTTTCTTT. This codes for CASSQDSFGGTEAFF.

V is TRBV2 and J is TRBJ1-5; D gene ambiguous. CDR1 is SNHLY, CDR2 FYNNEI, per germline. V was pared by 3 bases and J by 2 bases, with 11 bases between. The CDR3 runs 15 residues. CDR3 residues: CASSEPTRGNQPQHF. The CDR3 DNA is TGTGCCAGCAGTGAGCCGACTCGGGGCAATCAGCCCCAGCATTTT.

The chain has TRBV6-5 and TRBJ1-1, with 7 bases aligning to TRBD1. Losses at the gene ends were 6 bases for V and 3 bases for J; bases not matched to a gene: 4. Germline assignment: CDR1 MNHEY and CDR2 SVGAGI. The CDR3 totals 13 residues. The CDR3 nucleotides read TGTGCCAGCAGGGCGACAGGGTACACTGAAGCTTTCTTT. Its translation: CASRATGYTEAFF.

The chain couples TRBV2 to TRBJ2-1; a possible D gene is TRBD2 (7 bases). This CDR3 contains 16 residues. V was cut by 0 bases and J by 2 bases, with 11 bases left in between. Per germline, CDR1 SNHLY and CDR2 FYNNEI. In DNA, the CDR3 is TGTGCCAGCAGTGAAGCGGGAGGGGGAGCCTACAATGAGCAGTTCTTC. Translation: CASSEAGGGAYNEQFF.

The chain carries TRBV9 and TRBJ1-1; tentatively, D is TRBD1 (5 bases). Germline V CDR1 and CDR2: SGDLS, YYNGEE. Trimming pared 4 bases from V and 4 bases from J, leaving 11 bases between. CDR3 size: 13 residues. For the CDR3, the DNA is TGTGCCAGCAGCTTCAGGGTTACCACTGAAGCTTTCTTT. The encoded protein is CASSFRVTTEAFF.

V is TRBV2 and J is TRBJ2-7; maybe TRBD1 (6 bases). This CDR3 has 14 amino acids. V lost 6 bases to trimming and J lost 0 bases, with 12 bases between them. Per germline, CDR1 SNHLY and CDR2 FYNNEI. The CDR3 reads CASSYAGVSYEQYF. The DNA of the CDR3 is TGTGCCAGCAGCTATGCAGGGGTCTCCTACGAGCAGTACTTC.

The chain combines TRBV5-1 with TRBJ2-1; TRBD2 agrees at 12 bases. CDR1 is SGHRS and CDR2 is YFSETQ in the germline V gene. The CDR3 length is 20 residues. Trimming removed 0 bases from V and 1 base from J; junction bases left unmatched: 11. CDR3 DNA: TGCGCCAGCAGCTTGGTGACTAGCGGGGGATCCTCGGCATCCTACAATGAGCAGTTCTTC. Translation: CASSLVTSGGSSASYNEQFF.

The V and J genes are TRBV18 and TRBJ2-7; TRBD1 is a possible D gene (5 bases). V shed 4 bases and J shed 6 bases, with 16 bases lying between them. The germline V gene encodes CDR1 KGHSH and CDR2 LQKENI. There are 14 residues in the CDR3. In DNA form, the CDR3 reads TGTGCCAGCTCACTTGCAGGGAACTATGGCGAGCAGTACTTC. This codes for CASSLAGNYGEQYF.

The chain uses TRBV4-3 and TRBJ1-2; TRBD1 agrees at 8 bases. The CDR3 spans 14 residues. Germline lookup yields CDR1 LGHNA and CDR2 YSLEER. Trimming removed 3 bases from V and 6 bases from J; junction bases left unmatched: 6. CDR3 protein: CASSQADRGHGYTF. In DNA form, the CDR3 reads TGCGCCAGCAGCCAGGCAGACAGGGGTCATGGCTACACCTTC.

V gene TRBV7-2 combines with J gene TRBJ2-2; 8 nucleotides align to TRBD2. In germline, CDR1 is SGHTA, CDR2 FQGNSA. The ends lost 4 bases at V and 4 bases at J; junction bases unmatched: 2. The CDR3 has 14 amino acids. For the CDR3, the DNA is TGTGCCAGCAGCTCAACTAGCGGCACCGGGGAGCTGTTTTTT. Its translation: CASSSTSGTGELFF.

The chain links TRBV10-1 to TRBJ1-2, with unresolved D. V was pared by 5 bases and J by 3 bases, with 16 bases between. Germline assignment: CDR1 WNHNN and CDR2 SYGVQD (reference sequence). The CDR3 loop spans 15 amino acids. The CDR3 bases are TGCGCCAGCAGTTACGGGGAAACAGATTACTATGGCTACACCTTC. Translated, it gives CASSYGETDYYGYTF.

The V and J genes are TRBV10-3 and TRBJ2-3, with 9 positions matching TRBD1. V lost 0 bases to trimming and J lost 6 bases; unmatched junction nucleotides: 1. This CDR3 is 14 amino acids long. Germline loops: CDR1 ENHRY, CDR2 SYGVKD. DNA for the CDR3: TGTGCCATCAGTGAGTCGACAGGGGGTGATACGCAGTATTTT. It encodes CAISESTGGDTQYF.

V gene TRBV24-1 combines with J gene TRBJ2-7; the match to TRBD1 covers 7 bases. V lost 12 bases and J lost 4; bases outside the gene matches: 11. The CDR3 spans 13 residues. From germline, CDR1 is KGHDR and CDR2 SFDVKD. The CDR3 nucleotides are TGTGCCGCCCGACAGGGAGTGGTTTACGAGCAGTACTTC. Its protein is CAARQGVVYEQYF.

The CDR3 DNA follows: TGTGCCAGCTCACCACCAGGGGTGGGTACTGAAGCTTTCTTT. Amino acid sequence: CASSPPGVGTEAFF. This chain connects TRBV18 to TRBJ1-1, with D possibly TRBD1 on 5 matching bases. Germline V gene lookup returns CDR1 KGHSH and CDR2 LQKENI. This CDR3 is built from 14 residues. V was cut by 0 bases and J by 5 bases, with 10 bases left in between.

Details on this clone: The junction differs from germline at one of its ends, possibly a read error. In nucleotides, the CDR3 is TGTGCCAGTAGTATAGAAGGGGGCGCGTTTAGTGTCTTT. It yields the protein CASSIEGGAFSVF. The chain combines TRBV19 with TRBJ1-1, with 7 nucleotides matching TRBD1. Germline V gene lookup returns CDR1 LNHDA and CDR2 SQIVND (reference sequence). This CDR3 comprises 13 residues.